The 5 T cell receptor beta chains in this list originate from one sample, sequenced in a study of CD8+ T cells in alopecia areata. Treatment reported: oral pan-JAK inhibitor, 5-10 mg twice daily. Extraction and reverse transcription of RNA yielded cDNA as the sequencing template. The protocol was immunoSEQ multiplex PCR, while the TCRdb copy is restricted to in-frame clones and leaves out a portion. Of 80,000 or so clones in the sample, around 67% were seen once. The material sequenced was CD8+ T cells sorted from blood, taken at week 24, from a patient treated with tofacitinib. All receptors derive from a human donor with alopecia areata.

V is TRBV4-1 and J is TRBJ1-1; D ambiguous. V lost 0 bases to trimming and J lost 3 bases, with 11 bases between them. The germline CDR1 and CDR2 sequences are MGHRA and YSYEKL. This CDR3 has 15 residues. This chain's CDR3 is CASSQEGFSYTEAFF. The CDR3 DNA reads as TGCGCCAGCAGCCAAGAAGGCTTCTCGTACACTGAAGCTTTCTTT.

V and J are TRBV5-1 and TRBJ1-6; no clear D gene. CDR1 is SGHRS and CDR2 is YFSETQ in the germline V gene. The V end was cut by 3 bases, the J end by 7 bases, with 20 bases between. The length of the CDR3 is 17 residues. CDR3 nucleotides: TGCGCCAGCAGCTCGAGGCTCGTGGGCCCGGGGAATTCACCCCTCCACTTT. Translated: CASSSRLVGPGNSPLHF.

This chain joins TRBV2 and TRBJ2-7, with 16 nucleotides matching TRBD2. The CDR3 sequence is 14 residues long. Looked up from germline, CDR1 is SNHLY and CDR2 is FYNNEI. V lost 6 bases to trimming and J lost 5 bases; unmatched junction nucleotides: 1. The CDR3 region has the DNA TGTGCCAGCAGCGGGACTAGCGGGAGGGACGAGCAGTACTTC. Translating gives CASSGTSGRDEQYF.

This clone was picked up a small number of times. The rearrangement links TRBV29-1 to TRBJ2-1; 10 bases align to TRBD1. The CDR3 has 14 residues. The V and J ends lost 6 bases and 3 bases, in that order; junction bases with no gene match: 5. Germline CDR1 SQVTM, CDR2 ANQGSEA. CDR3 in amino acids: CSVEGQGLYNEQFF. In DNA form, the CDR3 reads TGCAGCGTGGAGGGACAGGGGCTCTACAATGAGCAGTTCTTC.

This clone was seen once. The V gene is TRBV28, the J gene TRBJ2-7, with D perhaps TRBD2 (6 bases). The germline V and J ends were trimmed by 4 bases and 0 bases, with 10 bases remaining between them. The CDR3 runs 14 residues. CDR1 and CDR2 (germline): MDHEN, SYDVKM. CDR3 DNA sequence: TGTGCCAGCAGTTGGGACTCCTACTCCTACGAGCAGTACTTC. Protein product: CASSWDSYSYEQYF.